These T cell receptor beta chains were read from a single sample in a study of neurological immune-mediated disorders. MiXCR, applied by TCRdb to the 5' RACE reads, yields one record per CDR3 protein. This sample has more than 30,000 distinct CDR3 sequences, with approximately 7.2% found just once. Sequencing was performed on CD4+ T cells from blood. These receptors came from a man aged 50 to 60 in good health. Both conserved end residues are trimmed from each CDR3. A clone size is listed for some rows: how often the clone was seen (once, few, many), or a class if it is expanded.

CDR3 protein: ASAQGWSEEKLF; V gene: TRBV3-1; J gene: TRBJ1-4; clone size: many
CDR3 protein: ASSLEYRATEQY; V gene: TRBV5-1; J gene: TRBJ2-7; clone size: many
CDR3 protein: ASSVTSGSGFEQF; V gene: TRBV9; J gene: TRBJ2-1; clone size: many
CDR3 protein: ASSLYTSGSSYEQY; V gene: TRBV5-1; J gene: TRBJ2-7; clone size: many
CDR3 protein: ASSNIVTGRDTQY; V gene: TRBV7-2; J gene: TRBJ2-3; clone size: many
CDR3 protein: ASSEVLGSPSTDTQY; V gene: TRBV4-2; J gene: TRBJ2-3; clone size: -
CDR3 protein: ASRAGGADTGELF; V gene: TRBV19; J gene: TRBJ2-2; clone size: many
CDR3 protein: ASSWDRYEQY; V gene: TRBV12-3/TRBV12-4; J gene: TRBJ2-7; clone size: many
CDR3 protein: ASSLGYGAHEQY; V gene: TRBV5-1; J gene: TRBJ2-7; clone size: -
CDR3 protein: AISESPSGSAREQF; V gene: TRBV10-3; J gene: TRBJ2-1; clone size: many
CDR3 protein: SARDPRSYSPLH; V gene: TRBV20-1; J gene: TRBJ1-6; clone size: many
CDR3 protein: ASKWGTEDEQY; V gene: TRBV28; J gene: TRBJ2-7; clone size: many
CDR3 protein: ASSLDPGDTQY; V gene: TRBV7-3; J gene: TRBJ2-3; clone size: many
CDR3 protein: ASSYVRPSPGQPQH; V gene: TRBV6-5; J gene: TRBJ1-5; clone size: many
CDR3 protein: ASSLERENTEAF; V gene: TRBV7-2; J gene: TRBJ1-1; clone size: many
CDR3 protein: ATSTNRGQETQY; V gene: TRBV15; J gene: TRBJ2-5; clone size: -